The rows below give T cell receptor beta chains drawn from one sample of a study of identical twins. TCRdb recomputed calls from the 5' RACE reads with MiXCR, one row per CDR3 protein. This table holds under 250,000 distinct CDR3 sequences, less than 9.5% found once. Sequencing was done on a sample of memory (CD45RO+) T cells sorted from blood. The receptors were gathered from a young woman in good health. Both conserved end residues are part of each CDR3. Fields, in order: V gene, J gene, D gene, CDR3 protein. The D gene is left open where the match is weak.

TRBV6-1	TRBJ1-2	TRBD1	CASRAGDSYKGYGYTF
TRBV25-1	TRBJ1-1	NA	CASRTWGEAFF
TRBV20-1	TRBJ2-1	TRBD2	CSALRGGSTHNEQFF
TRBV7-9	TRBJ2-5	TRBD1	CASSQTGKTQETQYF
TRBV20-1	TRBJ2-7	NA	CSARAQGYEQYF
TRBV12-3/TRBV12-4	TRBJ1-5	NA	CASSFRGGNQPQHF
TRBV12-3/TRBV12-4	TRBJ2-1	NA	CASSPLGEQFF
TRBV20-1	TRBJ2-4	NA	CSATLLTGAKNIQYF
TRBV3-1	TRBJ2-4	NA	CASSQEVLAKNIQYF
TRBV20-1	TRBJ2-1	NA	CSARDVRGYNEQFF
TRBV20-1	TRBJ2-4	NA	CSATKIQKVGNIQYF
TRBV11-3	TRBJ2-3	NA	CASSLDSTRADTQYF
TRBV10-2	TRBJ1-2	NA	CASSRQINYGYTF
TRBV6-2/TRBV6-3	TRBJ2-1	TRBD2	CASSWRVAGGLPFNEQFF
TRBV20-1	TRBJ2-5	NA	CSARYRETQYF
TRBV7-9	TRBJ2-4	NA	CASSLALRAQAKNIQYF
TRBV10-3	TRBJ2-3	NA	CAISAGERDTQYF
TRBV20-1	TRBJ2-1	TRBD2	CSASLAGVGHNEQFF
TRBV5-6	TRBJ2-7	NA	CASSWELGGEQYF
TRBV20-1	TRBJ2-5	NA	CSASWGGQTQYF
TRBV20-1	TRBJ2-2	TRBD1	CSASNGGQAFGELFF
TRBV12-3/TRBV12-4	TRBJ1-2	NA	CASSFPGGEGNYGYTF
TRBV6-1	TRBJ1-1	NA	CASCRTGRSEAFF
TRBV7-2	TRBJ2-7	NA	CASSSRGRDPIPYEQYF
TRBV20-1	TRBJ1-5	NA	CSALGHNNQPQHF
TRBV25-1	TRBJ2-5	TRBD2	CASSPRGGETQYF
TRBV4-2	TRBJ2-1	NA	CASSQDRNEQFF
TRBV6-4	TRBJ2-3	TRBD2	CAGSDVAGEGDTQYF
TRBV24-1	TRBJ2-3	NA	CATSDFQSTDTQYF
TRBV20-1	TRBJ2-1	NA	CSASRALYNEQFF
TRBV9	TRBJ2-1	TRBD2	CASSVRGTGGYNEQFF